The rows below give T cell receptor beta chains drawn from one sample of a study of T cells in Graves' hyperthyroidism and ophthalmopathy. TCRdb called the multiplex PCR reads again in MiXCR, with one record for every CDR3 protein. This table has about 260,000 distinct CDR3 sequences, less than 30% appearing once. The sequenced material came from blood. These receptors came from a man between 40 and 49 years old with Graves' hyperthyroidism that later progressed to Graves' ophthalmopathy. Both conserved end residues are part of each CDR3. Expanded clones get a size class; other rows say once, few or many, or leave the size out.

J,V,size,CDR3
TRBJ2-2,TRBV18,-,CASSLDRTPYTGELFF
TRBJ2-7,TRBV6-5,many,CASSYETGQGFYEQYF
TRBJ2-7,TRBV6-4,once,CASSDFRDSPFSYEQYF
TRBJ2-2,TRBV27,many,CASSLRQVHTGELFF
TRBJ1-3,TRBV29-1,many,CSVGNRNTIYF
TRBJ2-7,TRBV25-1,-,CASSDFYEQYF
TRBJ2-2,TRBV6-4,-,CASTGLAGGFVNTGELFF
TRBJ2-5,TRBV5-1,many,CASSQGQEETQYF
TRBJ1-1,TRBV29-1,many,CSGRDRRNTEAFF
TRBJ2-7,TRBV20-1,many,CSARGTSDYEQYF
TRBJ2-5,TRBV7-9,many,CASSLERERETQYF
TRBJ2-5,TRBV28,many,CASTSGKQETQYF
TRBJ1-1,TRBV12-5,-,CASGLRQGANTEAFF
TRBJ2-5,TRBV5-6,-,CASKGDRGLVGETQYF
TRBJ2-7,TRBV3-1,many,CASSQLSPREQYF
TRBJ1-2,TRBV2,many,CARKQGGNYGYTF
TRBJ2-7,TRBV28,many,CASSPTGTLYEQYF
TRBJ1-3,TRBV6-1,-,CASRSLTGTGNTIYF
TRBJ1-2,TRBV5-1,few,CASSENRGGGYGYTF
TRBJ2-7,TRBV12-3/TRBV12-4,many,CASSLDRSSYEQYF
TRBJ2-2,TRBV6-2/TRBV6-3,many,CASRRSGANTGELFF
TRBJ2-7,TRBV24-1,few,CATSDLSGSGSEQYF
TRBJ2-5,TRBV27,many,CASSFWGEQTQYF
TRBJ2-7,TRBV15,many,CATSREELREQYF
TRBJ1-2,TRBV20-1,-,CSARDPLQGAYGYTF
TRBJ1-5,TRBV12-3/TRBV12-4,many,CASTLRAGDQPQHF
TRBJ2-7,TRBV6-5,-,CASSSPLGQGSSYEQYF
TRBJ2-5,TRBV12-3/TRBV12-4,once,CASRQTGGETQYF
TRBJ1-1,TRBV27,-,CASSIRGRGNTEAFF
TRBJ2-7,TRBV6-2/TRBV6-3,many,CASSYSDKPSYEQYF
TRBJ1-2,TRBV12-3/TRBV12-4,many,CASSRGTGNYTF
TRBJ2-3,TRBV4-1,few,CASSQATDLEDTQYF